Described below is a single T cell receptor (beta chain) sequence and its context. The data belong to a study of technical replicates of blood from a handful of donors. CDR1 and CDR2 (germline): MNHEY, SMNVEV (reference sequence). J lost 6 bases, V lost 0 bases, and 6 bases had no gene match. The CDR3 spans 16 residues. Measured with immunoSEQ multiplex PCR; TCRdb has only the in-frame clones, and not every one. The data hold more than 65,000 clones, with about 96% observed a single time. The clonotype originates from a human donor in good health. J is TRBJ1-4 and V is TRBV27; 8 bases line up with TRBD1. The sample was T cells isolated from PBMCs. The CDR3 sequence: CASSLSGQGGDEKLFF. CDR3 sequence (DNA): TGTGCCAGCAGTTTATCAGGACAGGGAGGGGATGAAAAACTGTTTTTT.